Given below is one TCR beta chain in context. The specificity of this receptor is unknown. It has no much larger one-base neighbor in the sample; base qualities were not kept. This sample was taken from a study of shared clonotypes between healthy human individuals (dated by TCRdb to 2018 to 2020). In the study overall: The cohort included three men and a couple of women between 18 and 49 years of age. For each donor, three plates each were used for CD4 naive and CD4 memory, two plates were used for CD8 naive, and one plate was used for CD8 memory. The study deeply sequenced blood TCR repertoires of about 5 healthy adults to estimate repertoire size and the extent of clonotype sharing between individuals. To increase sequencing depth and limit assay-specific biases, different laboratories used diverse techniques to prepare libraries and sequence TCR repertoires. Leukapheresis yielded between about 0.9 and 9.5 billion PBMCs per donor.

V has 6 bases trimmed and J has 4 bases trimmed; junction bases matching no gene number 8. The CDR3 holds 15 amino acids from the cysteine to the phenylalanine. CDR3 DNA only is kept here, 45 bases in frame from base 1. Looking up the germline V gene yields CDR1 MDHEN and CDR2 SYDVKM. CD8 naive samples were obtained by positive selection for CCR7 among CD45RO-negative cells, yielding a CD45RA+CCR7+ population from which TemRA cells were excluded. Healthy HIV-negative adults with no recently reported acute infections or vaccinations were included as donors. Every donor was a Caucasian adult residing in Nashville, Tennessee, USA. After blood collection by leukapheresis, PBMCs were isolated using Ficoll-Histopaque density gradient centrifugation and then cryopreserved in the vapor phase of liquid nitrogen. Analytical flow cytometry was used to check the purity and quantity of every magnetically sorted T cell population. Each sorted fraction had its genomic DNA isolated and then quantified by UV absorbance on a Nanodrop 2000c.

The research as a whole found: Sharing across a handful of donors was observed for roughly 5% of naive CD4, under 4% of naive CD8, 2% to 2.5% of memory CD4, and roughly 0.43% of memory CD8 clonotypes. Sampling was restricted to blood, and TCR repertoires in tissue are likely to differ from TCR repertoires in blood. The genetic and exposure-history diversity represented was limited by the small number of donors. Naive subsets generally had larger estimated clonotype richness than memory subsets. Rarefaction of sorted-subset datasets indicated incomplete sequencing despite the large sequencing depth. Higher generation probabilities were observed for clonotypes shared by all four sorted-subset donors than for non-shared clonotypes. Pairwise subsampling indicated that sequencing depth was expected to affect the degree of clonotype sharing among donors.

Using the deep immunoSEQ assay, TCR CDR3 regions were amplified from genomic DNA by multiplex PCR. For each cell subset, the extracted genomic DNA was distributed evenly across all wells of several immunoSEQ 96-well plates, and each plate served as one replicate. For sorted subsets, roughly 200 ng of genomic DNA, equivalent to 30,000 or so T cell genomes, went into each replicate PCR. Purified libraries were quantified with a Qubit 3.0 fluorometer, sized on a Bioanalyzer 2100, and re-quantified with the KAPA Library Quantification kit. Every immunoSEQ 96-well plate was sequenced on a separate single-read 150-cycle Illumina NextSeq 550 flow cell. In the source study's methods: Because only junctional sequences without quality scores were contained in the immunoSEQ output, filtering matching that applied to full-length reads could not be performed. Sequences were annotated with PyIR, a Python wrapper for IgBLAST v1.9, using IMGT germline references to assign V/J genes and CDR3. Reads with weak V/J assignments (E-value above 1e-6), missing CDR3, stop codons, out-of-frame junctions, or ambiguous translated residues were removed. V3J clonotypes were defined as sequences sharing an identical inferred V gene, J gene, and CDR3 amino acid sequence. To compute the percentage overlap between repertoires, the number of shared unique clonotypes was divided by the size of the smaller repertoire. Richness of each repertoire was evaluated using RTK rarefaction, the Chao1 estimator, and Recon v2.1 estimates of unobserved clonotypes. Generation probabilities for all TCRbeta clonotypes obtained by the gDNA method from a handful of donors were computed using OLGA. TCRdb limited this immuneACCESS table to in-frame rearrangements with V and J called. A share of clones is missing; checked studies link under half to unresolved V genes, and the rest is unexplained. For V, J and clone size, that table is used; D and trimming come from the DNA. The table for this sample lists millions of clones; roughly 91% of them were counted only once. Over 1.5% of the sample is held by the ten biggest clonotypes.

Sequenced input: naive CD8+ T cells from PBMCs. What the cell subset or site label conveys for this sample: CD45RA+CCR7+. The sequence was obtained from a man younger than 35 in good health. Some clones in this sample may be carry-over from other donors' samples. In this chain, TRBV28 is recombined with TRBJ2-1; 8 nucleotides in the junction match TRBD1. The sequenced DNA is TGTGCCAGCAGGGAGGACAGGGAATATTACAATGAGCAGTTCTTC. This sequence encodes CASREDREYYNEQFF. This CDR3, with the reference TRBV28 and TRBJ2-1 proteins standing in past its ends, gives the full variable domain DVKVTQSSRYLVKRTGEKVFLECVQDMDHENMFWYRQDPGLGLRLIYFSYDVKMKEKGDIPEGYSVSREKKERFSLILESASTNQTSMYLCASREDREYYNEQFFGPGTRLTVL.